This T cell receptor (beta chain) was sequenced in a study of identical twins. Study-wide findings and caveats: An excess of low generation probability was shown by twin-shared out-of-frame alpha sequences. With abundant cord blood beta clonotypes, insertions were fewer; memory repertoires showed no such pattern. Analyses based on zero insertions could be partly confounded by invariant MAIT and iNKT cells.

TCRdb independently ran MiXCR on the 5' RACE reads; one entry per CDR3 protein. The sample yields 750,000 to 950,000 distinct CDR3 sequences, roughly an eighth seen once. Regarding this clonotype: The target antigen is unknown.

CDR3 size: 16 residues. The germline gives CDR1 SGHRS, CDR2 YFSETQ. Trimming stripped 5 bases from V and 4 bases from J, with 20 bases between. These data are also associated with another study on yellow fever vaccine responses in identical twins. As that study records: After vaccination, twins' T cell response reportedly seemed partly convergent, partly personalized.

The chain employs TRBV5-1 and TRBJ2-3; tentative D call: TRBD2 (6 bases). The TCR sequence derives from a woman between 18 and 30 years old in good health. Sequenced material: PBMCs. As DNA, the CDR3 is TGCGCCAGCAGGGGGGGAGCCGCCGACTTCTCAGATACGCAGTATTTT. This encodes CASRGGAADFSDTQYF.